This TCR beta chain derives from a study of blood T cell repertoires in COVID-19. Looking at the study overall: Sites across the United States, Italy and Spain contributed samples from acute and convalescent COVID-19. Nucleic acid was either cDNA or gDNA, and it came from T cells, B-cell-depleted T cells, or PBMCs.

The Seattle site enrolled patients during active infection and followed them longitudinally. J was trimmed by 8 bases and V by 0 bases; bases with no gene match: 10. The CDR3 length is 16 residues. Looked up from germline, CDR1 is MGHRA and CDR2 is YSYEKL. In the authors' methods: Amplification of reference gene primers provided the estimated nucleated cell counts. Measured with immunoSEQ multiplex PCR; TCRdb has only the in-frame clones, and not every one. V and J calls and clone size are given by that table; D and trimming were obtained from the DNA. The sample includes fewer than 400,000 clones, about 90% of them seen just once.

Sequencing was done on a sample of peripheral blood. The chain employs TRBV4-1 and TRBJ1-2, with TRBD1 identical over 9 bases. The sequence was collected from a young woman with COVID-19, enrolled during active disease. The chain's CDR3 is CASSQDPGTGNKGYTF. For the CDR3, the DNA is TGCGCCAGCAGCCAAGACCCGGGGACAGGGAATAAGGGCTACACCTTC.